One sample yielded the 25 T cell receptor beta chains listed below, sequenced in a study of radiation and T cells in renal cell carcinoma (dated by TCRdb to the early 2020s). Reading the label with the study, this specimen's time point is: blood 2 weeks post-SBRT. The treatment or condition label here, explained by the study, means: 15 Gy SBRT to primary tumor, nephrectomy 4 weeks later. Preparation of the library involved the immunoSEQ multiplex PCR assay. TCRdb's version of the immuneACCESS table is confined to in-frame rearrangements and falls short of the full clone set. An unresolved V gene accounts for under half of the shortfall where checked; the remainder is of unknown origin. This sample gives some 75,000 clones in total; about 80% of them show up just once. The ten largest clonotypes hold around 5.5% of the sample. The starting material was blood, obtained from a patient whose treatment included radiotherapy and nephrectomy. These receptors all come from a man in his sixties with renal cell carcinoma.

The chain employs TRBV5-1 and TRBJ2-5, with D possibly called TRBD1 or TRBD2 (5 bases each). V was shortened by 0 bases and J by 1 base, with 7 bases between the two germline ends. The V gene's germline CDR1 is SGHRS and CDR2 YFSETQ. The CDR3 runs 14 residues. Here the CDR3 DNA reads TGCGCCAGCAGCTTGGGGGGGTTCCAAGAGACCCAGTACTTC. Protein: CASSLGGFQETQYF.

The chain joins TRBV11-2 to TRBJ1-2; 7 bases are shared with TRBD1. With 0 bases clipped from V and 4 bases from J, the junction kept 14 bases outside the gene matches. CDR3 length: 18 amino acids. Germline V gene sequence: CDR1 SGHAT, CDR2 FQNNGV. CDR3 amino acids: CASSLDWWDSNWGYGYTF. CDR3 DNA sequence: TGTGCCAGCAGCTTAGATTGGTGGGACAGCAACTGGGGCTATGGCTACACCTTC.

The V and J genes are TRBV7-8 and TRBJ2-3, with 14 bases lining up with TRBD2. The V and J ends lost 5 bases and 4 bases, in that order; junction bases with no gene match: 8. Germline V gene sequence: CDR1 SGHVS, CDR2 FQNEAQ. The CDR3 consists of 17 residues. The CDR3 is CASSPGGLAGEADTQYF. The CDR3 DNA reads TGTGCCAGCAGCCCGGGGGGACTAGCGGGAGAGGCAGATACGCAGTATTTT. The whole variable domain, filled in from reference TRBV7-8 and TRBJ2-3, reads GAGVSQSPRYKVAKRGQDVALRCDPISGHVSLFWYQQALGQGPEFLTYFQNEAQLDKSGLPSDRFFAERPEGSVSTLKIQRTQQEDSAVYLCASSPGGLAGEADTQYFGPGTRLTVL.

This clone came up once. V usage is TRBV6-6 and J usage is TRBJ1-5; 12 bases line up with TRBD1. The CDR3 contains 15 residues. CDR1 is MNHNY and CDR2 is SVGAGI in the germline V gene (reference sequence). V gave up 4 bases and J gave up 7 bases; unmatched junction bases: 5. CDR3 coding DNA: TGTGCCAGCAGTTCCGGGACAGGGGGCCGGCAGCCCCAGCATTTT. Residues: CASSSGTGGRQPQHF.

The chain couples TRBV5-1 to TRBJ2-1; 8 bases map to TRBD1. Germline lookup yields CDR1 SGHRS and CDR2 YFSETQ. The CDR3 is 13 amino acids. V was pared by 0 bases and J by 10 bases, with 3 bases of the junction left unmatched. The DNA of the CDR3 is TGCGCCAGCAGCTTGGCAGGGGGCAAGGAGCAGTTCTTC. Encoded protein: CASSLAGGKEQFF.

This clone was seen a single time. CDR3 DNA: TGTGCCGGGGGGACAGCGGGAGGGCCGCAGGAGACCCAGTACTTC. It codes for CAGGTAGGPQETQYF. V usage is TRBV30 and J usage is TRBJ2-5; TRBD2 matches at 10 bases. This CDR3 spans 15 amino acids. Per germline, CDR1 GTSNPN and CDR2 SVGIG (reference sequence). Trimming cost V 8 bases and J 5 bases; bases outside gene matches: 14. The whole variable domain, remainder taken from reference TRBV30 and TRBJ2-5, is SQTIHQWPATLVQPVGSPLSLECTVEGTSNPNLYWYRQAAGRGLQLLFYSVGIGQISSEVPQNLSASRPQDRQFILSSKKLLLSDSGFYLCAGGTAGGPQETQYFGPGTRLLVL.

The V and J genes are TRBV5-1 and TRBJ2-3; 9 bases line up with TRBD1. After removal of 4 bases from V and 6 bases from J, the junction contained 9 bases not matched to a gene. The CDR3 runs to 15 residues. Germline V gene sequence: CDR1 SGHRS, CDR2 YFSETQ. CDR3 in amino acids: CASSDLDRGADTQYF. CDR3 bases: TGCGCCAGCAGCGATCTGGACAGGGGCGCGGATACGCAGTATTTT. The variable domain in full, with the rest retrieved from reference TRBV5-1 and TRBJ2-3, is KAGVTQTPRYLIKTRGQQVTLSCSPISGHRSVSWYQQTPGQGLQFLFEYFSETQRNKGNFPGRFSGRQFSNSRSEMNVSTLELGDSALYLCASSDLDRGADTQYFGPGTRLTVL.

This clone is labeled medium-sized (0.01 to 0.1%). The gene calls are TRBV19 and TRBJ1-2, with D tentatively TRBD1 (6 bases). The V end lost 4 bases, the J end lost 6 bases, and 9 bases lay between the germline ends. Germline CDR1 reads LNHDA; CDR2 reads SQIVND (reference sequence). The CDR3 consists of 12 residues. CDR3 DNA sequence: TGTGCCAGTAGTACCCACAGGGATGGCTACACCTTC. This encodes CASSTHRDGYTF.

This chain connects TRBV6-1 to TRBJ2-7; D is possibly TRBD1 (5 bases). This CDR3 contains 15 residues. V lost 2 bases to trimming and J lost 5 bases, with 16 bases between them. From germline, CDR1 is MNHNS and CDR2 SASEGT. The chain's CDR3 is CASSEQGQGYDEQYF. DNA for the CDR3: TGTGCCAGCAGTGAACAAGGGCAGGGCTACGACGAGCAGTACTTC.

The chain has TRBV7-2 and TRBJ1-3, with D uncertain. CDR3 size: 16 residues. Germline V gene sequence: CDR1 SGHTA, CDR2 FQGNSA. V lost 2 bases and J 1 base, leaving 12 bases between the germline ends. The CDR3: CASSLSAPGSGNTIYF. The DNA of the CDR3 is TGTGCCAGCAGCTTATCGGCCCCAGGATCTGGAAACACCATATATTTT.

Turning to this clone: No conserved phenylalanine or tryptophan ends this CDR3, so it is likely a read error. The limits of the CDR3 on the DNA are not certain, so only TCRdb's listed CDR3 is given. V usage is TRBV5-4 and J usage is TRBJ1-2; the table's D call, TRBD1, was not checked against the DNA. From its first to its last residue, the CDR3 has 13 amino acids. CDR1 and CDR2 from the germline V gene are SGHNT and YYREEE (reference sequence). The CDR3 sequence is CASSLAGTGAVSL.

About this clone: One end of the junction fails to match germline, which may point to a read error. The same CDR3 also results from other DNA sequences found in this sample. The genes are TRBV6-5 and TRBJ2-5; TRBD1 or TRBD2 may be the D gene (6 bases each). The CDR3 length is 15 residues. CDR1 is MNHEY and CDR2 is SVGAGI in the germline V gene. The CDR3 loop reads CASSYSSGAVETQYF. The CDR3 nucleotides read TGTGCCAGCAGCTACTCATCGGGGGCGGTGGAGACCCAGTACTTC.

V and J are TRBV9 and TRBJ2-3; D uncertain. The germline V gene has CDR1 SGDLS and CDR2 YYNGEE. V was cut by 3 bases and J by 1 base, with 6 bases left in between. The CDR3 covers 13 residues. CDR3 loop: CASSEQGTDTQYF. DNA of the CDR3: TGTGCCAGCAGCGAGCAGGGCACAGATACGCAGTATTTT.

The gene calls are TRBV5-1 and TRBJ1-4; the match to TRBD1 covers 7 bases. Germline V gene sequence: CDR1 SGHRS, CDR2 YFSETQ. The V segment lost 4 bases and the J segment 6 bases; nucleotides outside the gene matches: 9. The length of the CDR3 is 15 residues. The CDR3 DNA sequence: TGCGCCAGCAGCCCCGGCCTGACAGGGTATGAAAAACTGTTTTTT. This gives the protein CASSPGLTGYEKLFF.

This chain uses TRBV27 with TRBJ1-4, with D unresolved. Germline values: CDR1 MNHEY, CDR2 SMNVEV (reference sequence). This CDR3 is built from 17 residues. V was pared by 4 bases and J by 7 bases, with 22 bases between. CDR3 residues: CASSSTVSGEGSEKLFF. In nucleotides, the CDR3 is TGTGCCAGCAGTTCTACTGTTTCCGGGGAAGGGAGTGAAAAACTGTTTTTT.

This clone was counted once. The V and J genes are TRBV5-1 and TRBJ2-1, with D tentatively TRBD1 (5 bases). Trimming left V 7 bases short and J 6 bases short, with 14 bases between. This CDR3 is 13 amino acids long. The germline V gene has CDR1 SGHRS and CDR2 YFSETQ. This CDR3 is CASSEQASNEQFF. The CDR3 DNA follows: TGCGCCAGCTCCGAACAGGCGTCCAATGAGCAGTTCTTC.

About this clone itself: Other DNA variants within this sample encode the same CDR3. The J gene is TRBJ2-5, the V gene TRBV6-4, with D perhaps matching TRBD1 (5 bases). Per the germline V gene, CDR1 is MRHNA and CDR2 is SNTAGT. V was clipped by 5 bases and J by 1 base, with 8 bases between them. This CDR3 spans 13 amino acids. In DNA form, the CDR3 reads TGTGCCAGCAGTCGACAGCTCCAAGAGACCCAGTACTTC. Residues: CASSRQLQETQYF.

The chain is built from TRBV7-7 and TRBJ2-5; D gene unclear. The CDR3 runs to 15 residues. The germline CDR1 and CDR2 sequences are SSHAT and FNYEAQ (reference sequence). Trimming took 5 bases from V and 1 from J, leaving 14 bases between them. Here the CDR3 DNA reads TGTGCCAGCAGCATGGGCGTCGGTTCCCAAGAGACCCAGTACTTC. Protein: CASSMGVGSQETQYF.

The chain employs TRBV15 and TRBJ2-7, with TRBD2 identical over 9 bases. The germline gives CDR1 LNHNV, CDR2 YYDKDF (reference sequence). The junction had 10 bases not matched to a gene; V was cut back by 0 bases and J by 4 bases. CDR3 length: 17 residues. The DNA of the CDR3 is TGTGCCACCAGCAGAGATAGGCTGGCGGGAGGGAGTTACGAGCAGTACTTC. This encodes CATSRDRLAGGSYEQYF.

Here the CDR3 DNA reads TGCGCCAGCACTCAAGACACCCTGAACACTGAAGCTTTCTTT. It yields the protein CASTQDTLNTEAFF. This chain joins TRBV5-1 and TRBJ1-1; D not resolved. Germline CDR1 is SGHRS and CDR2 is YFSETQ. The CDR3 runs to 14 residues. Trimming removed 6 bases at V and 0 bases at J, with 12 bases between.

The chain is built from TRBV4-3 and TRBJ2-2; D remains unclear. The V and J ends lost 0 bases and 8 bases respectively, with 10 bases between them. The germline CDR1 and CDR2 sequences are LGHNA and YSLEER. There are 14 residues in the CDR3. CDR3: CASSQDGRRGELFF. The CDR3 nucleotides read TGCGCCAGCAGCCAAGATGGGCGGCGGGGGGAGCTGTTTTTT.

The chain couples TRBV20-1 to TRBJ1-1; unclear D gene. The CDR3 is 11 residues long. The V end lost 8 bases, the J end lost 0 bases, and 7 bases lay between the germline ends. The germline V gene has CDR1 DFQATT and CDR2 SNEGSKA (reference sequence). The CDR3 DNA follows: TGCAGTTCCACCCTGAACACTGAAGCTTTCTTT. Protein product: CSSTLNTEAFF.

The chain employs TRBV6-5 and TRBJ1-2; TRBD1 matches at 7 bases. The trim removed 4 bases at V and 7 bases at J, leaving 9 bases unmatched. This CDR3 is 14 amino acids long. Germline values: CDR1 MNHEY, CDR2 SVGAGI. CDR3: CASSSVTGRSGYTF. The CDR3 DNA sequence: TGTGCCAGCAGTTCCGTGACAGGGAGGAGTGGCTACACCTTC.

The rearrangement uses TRBV19 and TRBJ2-1, with TRBD1 matching over 10 bases. Germline CDR1 and CDR2: LNHDA and SQIVND (reference sequence). The CDR3 length is 16 residues. The V segment lost 4 bases and the J segment 8 bases; nucleotides outside the gene matches: 11. The CDR3 protein is CASSTQRQGAVDEQFF. The CDR3 bases are TGTGCCAGTAGTACTCAGCGACAGGGGGCGGTCGATGAGCAGTTCTTC.

The rearrangement uses TRBV29-1 and TRBJ2-3; TRBD2 matches 11 bases. CDR3 length equals 14 residues. Germline CDR1 is SQVTM and CDR2 is ANQGSEA. V gave up 7 bases and J gave up 4 bases; unmatched junction bases: 7. This CDR3 is CSAQTSGNADTQYF. CDR3 DNA sequence: TGCAGCGCTCAGACTAGCGGGAACGCAGATACGCAGTATTTT.